A selection of T cell receptor beta chains follows, all from one sample in a study of T-cell memory formation after mild COVID-19. Via MiXCR, TCRdb re-called the 5' RACE reads, giving one row per CDR3 protein. The data show approximately 580,000 distinct CDR3 sequences, approximately 20% seen once. The specimen was PBMCs or a T cell subset sorted from them (not recorded which). The receptors here all came from an adult woman who had mild COVID-19 (a few samples of this study predate the infection). Cell type and time point are not known. The CDR3 runs from the conserved cysteine through the conserved F or W. Each record gives: clone size, J gene, V gene, D gene, CDR3 protein, CDR3 DNA. D genes are given only for firm matches. Only part of the rows carry a size: once, few, many, or a class if the clone is expanded.

clone_size: -; j_call: TRBJ2-1; v_call: TRBV18; d_call: -; cdr3_aa: CASSPPVRDYEQFF; cdr3_nt: TGTGCCAGCTCACCACCGGTCAGGGACTATGAGCAGTTCTTC
clone_size: -; j_call: TRBJ1-6; v_call: TRBV2; d_call: -; cdr3_aa: CASRVPRGSGYNSPLHF; cdr3_nt: TGTGCCAGCAGGGTACCCCGAGGGTCGGGATATAATTCACCCCTCCACTTT
clone_size: -; j_call: TRBJ2-7; v_call: TRBV6-5; d_call: -; cdr3_aa: CASRRDSSVYEQYF; cdr3_nt: TGTGCCAGCAGGCGAGACAGTTCCGTCTACGAGCAGTACTTC
clone_size: -; j_call: TRBJ2-3; v_call: TRBV2; d_call: TRBD2; cdr3_aa: CASTRTSNTQYF; cdr3_nt: TGTGCTAGCACGAGGACTAGTAATACGCAGTATTTT
clone_size: -; j_call: TRBJ1-3; v_call: TRBV30; d_call: TRBD1; cdr3_aa: CAWRGRDRGAGNTIYF; cdr3_nt: TGTGCCTGGAGAGGAAGGGACAGGGGAGCTGGAAACACCATATATTTT
clone_size: -; j_call: TRBJ2-7; v_call: TRBV5-1; d_call: -; cdr3_aa: CASSLGWSPTAYEQYF; cdr3_nt: TGCGCCAGCAGCTTGGGATGGTCTCCTACTGCCTACGAGCAGTACTTC
clone_size: few; j_call: TRBJ2-5; v_call: TRBV5-1; d_call: -; cdr3_aa: CASSLGEGVETQYF; cdr3_nt: TGCGCCAGCAGCTTGGGCGAGGGGGTGGAGACCCAGTACTTC
clone_size: -; j_call: TRBJ2-7; v_call: TRBV12-3/TRBV12-4; d_call: -; cdr3_aa: CASSLYYGTPVGEQYF; cdr3_nt: TGTGCCAGCAGTTTATATTACGGGACACCGGTGGGCGAGCAGTACTTC
clone_size: -; j_call: TRBJ2-1; v_call: TRBV29-1; d_call: -; cdr3_aa: CSVEEPGRNEQFF; cdr3_nt: TGCAGCGTTGAAGAACCAGGGAGGAATGAGCAGTTCTTC
clone_size: few; j_call: TRBJ2-3; v_call: TRBV4-3; d_call: TRBD2; cdr3_aa: CASSHSFSGSQDTQYF; cdr3_nt: TGCGCCAGCAGCCATTCCTTTAGCGGGAGTCAAGATACGCAGTATTTT
clone_size: -; j_call: TRBJ1-2; v_call: TRBV7-9; d_call: -; cdr3_aa: CASSLDTGRGYTF; cdr3_nt: TGTGCCAGCAGCTTAGATACAGGGCGGGGCTACACCTTC
clone_size: -; j_call: TRBJ2-1; v_call: TRBV20-1; d_call: TRBD1; cdr3_aa: CSARTGQGYNEQFF; cdr3_nt: TGCAGTGCTAGGACGGGACAGGGGTACAATGAGCAGTTCTTC
clone_size: -; j_call: TRBJ2-3; v_call: TRBV9; d_call: -; cdr3_aa: CASSRRSPSTDTQYF; cdr3_nt: TGTGCCAGCAGCAGACGGTCGCCCTCCACAGATACGCAGTATTTT
clone_size: -; j_call: TRBJ2-2; v_call: TRBV7-6; d_call: TRBD1; cdr3_aa: CASSPDRGPAGELFF; cdr3_nt: TGTGCCAGCAGCCCGGACAGGGGGCCGGCCGGGGAGCTGTTTTTT
clone_size: few; j_call: TRBJ2-1; v_call: TRBV6-6; d_call: TRBD1; cdr3_aa: CASSYSGTGANEQFF; cdr3_nt: TGTGCCAGCAGTTACTCCGGGACAGGGGCCAATGAGCAGTTCTTC
clone_size: -; j_call: TRBJ1-2; v_call: TRBV4-3; d_call: -; cdr3_aa: CASSQGGGVPYGYTF; cdr3_nt: TGCGCCAGCAGCCAGGGCGGAGGGGTCCCCTATGGCTACACCTTC
clone_size: -; j_call: TRBJ2-3; v_call: TRBV7-6; d_call: -; cdr3_aa: CASSLGGYGPSSTDTQYF; cdr3_nt: TGTGCCAGCAGCTTAGGGGGCTACGGGCCCTCTAGCACAGATACGCAGTATTTT
clone_size: many; j_call: TRBJ2-1; v_call: TRBV5-1; d_call: TRBD2; cdr3_aa: CASSLAGVSYNEQFF; cdr3_nt: TGCGCCAGCAGCCTAGCGGGAGTCTCCTACAATGAGCAGTTCTTC
clone_size: -; j_call: TRBJ1-1; v_call: TRBV5-1; d_call: TRBD1; cdr3_aa: CASVAFSGGTEAFF; cdr3_nt: TGCGCCAGCGTGGCCTTCTCAGGGGGCACTGAAGCTTTCTTT
clone_size: -; j_call: TRBJ2-1; v_call: TRBV5-6; d_call: -; cdr3_aa: CASSPGDSYEQFF; cdr3_nt: TGTGCCAGCAGCCCGGGGGACAGTTATGAGCAGTTCTTC
clone_size: few; j_call: TRBJ2-3; v_call: TRBV5-4; d_call: TRBD1; cdr3_aa: CASSLGQITPQFSWYF; cdr3_nt: TGTGCCAGCAGCCTGGGACAGATCACCCCCCAATTTTCCTGGTATTTT
clone_size: -; j_call: TRBJ2-4; v_call: TRBV3-1; d_call: -; cdr3_aa: CASSQGAAANRYF; cdr3_nt: TGTGCCAGCAGCCAAGGGGCAGCCGCAAATCGGTACTTC
clone_size: few; j_call: TRBJ1-1; v_call: TRBV4-1; d_call: TRBD1; cdr3_aa: CASIQGAGRNTEAFF; cdr3_nt: TGCGCCAGCATACAGGGGGCAGGAAGGAACACTGAAGCTTTCTTT
clone_size: few; j_call: TRBJ2-7; v_call: TRBV20-1; d_call: -; cdr3_aa: CSAWKGSSYEQYF; cdr3_nt: TGCAGTGCTTGGAAAGGGTCTTCCTACGAGCAGTACTTC
clone_size: few; j_call: TRBJ1-6; v_call: TRBV15; d_call: -; cdr3_aa: CATSRDWQGQRSSPLHF; cdr3_nt: TGTGCCACCAGCAGAGATTGGCAGGGCCAACGCAGTTCACCCCTCCACTTT
clone_size: -; j_call: TRBJ2-4; v_call: TRBV6-2/TRBV6-3; d_call: -; cdr3_aa: CASRGEKRAKNIQYF; cdr3_nt: TGTGCCAGCAGGGGAGAGAAACGGGCCAAAAACATTCAGTACTTC
clone_size: -; j_call: TRBJ1-2; v_call: TRBV27; d_call: -; cdr3_aa: CASSPDGHYGYTF; cdr3_nt: TGTGCCAGCAGTCCGGACGGACACTATGGCTACACCTTC
clone_size: -; j_call: TRBJ1-2; v_call: TRBV7-9; d_call: -; cdr3_aa: CASSLDTLGGYTF; cdr3_nt: TGTGCCAGCAGCCTGGACACCCTGGGGGGCTACACCTTC
clone_size: -; j_call: TRBJ2-5; v_call: TRBV7-9; d_call: TRBD2; cdr3_aa: CASSSSEGLAYETQYF; cdr3_nt: TGTGCCAGCAGCTCTTCGGAGGGACTAGCTTATGAGACCCAGTACTTC
clone_size: few; j_call: TRBJ2-3; v_call: TRBV2; d_call: TRBD2; cdr3_aa: CASRRGTSGSTDTQYF; cdr3_nt: TGTGCCAGCAGGAGGGGGACTAGCGGTAGCACAGATACGCAGTATTTT
clone_size: -; j_call: TRBJ1-1; v_call: TRBV18; d_call: TRBD1; cdr3_aa: CASSPGQGARRGNTEAFF; cdr3_nt: TGTGCCAGCTCTCCCGGACAGGGGGCGCGCAGGGGGAACACTGAAGCTTTCTTT
clone_size: -; j_call: TRBJ2-1; v_call: TRBV2; d_call: -; cdr3_aa: CASSELLSYNEQFF; cdr3_nt: TGTGCCAGCAGTGAACTCCTCTCCTACAATGAGCAGTTCTTC
clone_size: few; j_call: TRBJ2-2; v_call: TRBV9; d_call: TRBD2; cdr3_aa: CASSPTPGLAVLSNTGELFF; cdr3_nt: TGTGCCAGCAGCCCGACACCGGGACTAGCGGTCTTAAGTAACACCGGGGAGCTGTTTTTT
clone_size: few; j_call: TRBJ2-6; v_call: TRBV20-1; d_call: TRBD1; cdr3_aa: CSASYRDRVSGANVLTF; cdr3_nt: TGCAGTGCTAGCTACCGGGACAGGGTTTCTGGGGCCAACGTCCTGACTTTC
clone_size: once; j_call: TRBJ2-3; v_call: TRBV6-5; d_call: TRBD2; cdr3_aa: CASSSPGLAGGRTDTQYF; cdr3_nt: TGTGCCAGCAGTTCCCCGGGACTAGCGGGGGGCCGCACAGATACGCAGTATTTT
clone_size: -; j_call: TRBJ2-4; v_call: TRBV7-2; d_call: -; cdr3_aa: CASRSGPRDIQYF; cdr3_nt: TGTGCCAGCAGGTCCGGGCCTCGAGACATTCAGTACTTC
clone_size: -; j_call: TRBJ2-7; v_call: TRBV25-1; d_call: TRBD2; cdr3_aa: CASSAAGAGREQYF; cdr3_nt: TGTGCCAGCAGTGCGGCGGGAGCGGGACGTGAGCAGTACTTC
clone_size: -; j_call: TRBJ2-6; v_call: TRBV6-5; d_call: TRBD1; cdr3_aa: CASTTLLPGQGARGANVLTF; cdr3_nt: TGTGCCAGCACCACACTATTACCGGGACAGGGGGCGCGAGGGGCCAACGTCCTGACTTTC
clone_size: few; j_call: TRBJ2-1; v_call: TRBV7-8; d_call: -; cdr3_aa: CASSLGSSGTDNEQFF; cdr3_nt: TGTGCCAGCAGCTTAGGTTCCTCCGGTACAGACAATGAGCAGTTCTTC
clone_size: -; j_call: TRBJ2-1; v_call: TRBV7-3; d_call: TRBD2; cdr3_aa: CASSTYNLAGGPHEQFF; cdr3_nt: TGTGCCAGCAGCACATACAACCTAGCGGGAGGGCCCCATGAGCAGTTCTTC
clone_size: -; j_call: TRBJ2-1; v_call: TRBV7-7; d_call: -; cdr3_aa: CASSLTVSNEQFF; cdr3_nt: TGTGCTAGCAGCTTAACAGTGAGCAATGAGCAGTTCTTC